These 6 T cell receptor beta chains were sequenced from one sample in a study of CD8 T cells in ankylosing spondylitis. MiXCR was run by TCRdb on the 5' RACE reads, yielding one entry per CDR3 protein. The data hold around 120,000 distinct CDR3 sequences, with about a tenth observed a single time. The sample comprised blood, either unsorted or a sorted T cell fraction (not recorded which). Receptors originate from a male donor with ankylosing spondylitis or in good health (not recorded which).

The gene calls are TRBV20-1 and TRBJ2-2; D is ambiguous. Trimming stripped 5 bases from V and 0 bases from J, with 10 bases between. Per germline, CDR1 DFQATT and CDR2 SNEGSKA (reference sequence). The CDR3 runs to 14 residues. The CDR3 protein is CSALQRPNTGELFF. The CDR3 DNA reads as TGCAGTGCTCTGCAGAGACCGAACACCGGGGAGCTGTTTTTT.

This clonotype was detected only a few times. The chain carries TRBV12-3 or TRBV12-4 and TRBJ2-3; 9 bases are shared with TRBD1. The CDR3 spans 15 residues. V shed 6 bases and J 6 bases; nucleotides not matched to a gene: 10. The CDR3 sequence: CASRPGTGYIDTQYF. DNA for the CDR3: TGTGCCAGCAGGCCTGGGACAGGGTATATCGATACGCAGTATTTT.

CDR3 DNA sequence: TGCAGTGCTCACCCAGGGCAGGAAGAGACCCAGTACTTC. This gives the protein CSAHPGQEETQYF. This chain joins TRBV20-1 and TRBJ2-5; possibly TRBD1 for D (5 bases). Germline V lookup: CDR1 DFQATT, CDR2 SNEGSKA (reference sequence). Deletions cut 5 bases from V and 3 bases from J, with 13 bases between. The CDR3 length is 13 residues.

This clonotype was found many times. The V gene is TRBV6-1, the J gene TRBJ2-7, with D perhaps matching TRBD2 (6 bases). V shed 9 bases and J shed 2 bases, with 20 bases lying between them. Germline V gene lookup returns CDR1 MNHNS and CDR2 SASEGT. The length of the CDR3 is 15 residues. In DNA form, the CDR3 reads TGTGCCAGTAAGGGCTATAGCGGTGAGACCTACGAGCAGTACTTC. It yields the protein CASKGYSGETYEQYF.

In its sample, this clonotype was seen many times. This chain joins TRBV12-3 or TRBV12-4 and TRBJ2-1; TRBD2 matches at 7 bases. This CDR3 has 13 amino acids. The V segment lost 6 bases and the J segment 10 bases; nucleotides outside the gene matches: 9. CDR3 coding DNA: TGTGCCAGCAGCCTAAGACTAGCACGGGAGCAGTTCTTC. It specifies CASSLRLAREQFF.

This clonotype was detected many times. The J gene is TRBJ2-3, the V gene TRBV11-2; 7 bases are shared with TRBD1. With 3 bases clipped from V and 2 bases from J, the junction kept 20 bases outside the gene matches. CDR3 length equals 20 residues. From germline, CDR1 is SGHAT and CDR2 FQNNGV. The CDR3 reads CASSFTGAGGYTGTTDTQYF. In DNA, the CDR3 is TGTGCCAGCAGCTTCACGGGTGCAGGGGGATACACCGGGACCACAGATACGCAGTATTTT.